These 6 T cell receptor beta chains originate from one sample sequenced in a study of shared clonotypes between healthy human individuals. Generated by immunoSEQ multiplex PCR, the TCRdb table keeps only in-frame clones and is missing some. The sample has nearly 1,000,000 clones; less than 85% are singletons. The sample comprised memory CD4+ T cells sorted from blood. The sample's subset: CD45RA-negative fraction. The receptor set was obtained from a man between 18 and 29 years old in good health.

J is TRBJ1-4 and V is TRBV18, with unresolved D. Deletions cut 2 bases from V and 2 bases from J, with 12 bases between. This CDR3 is built from 16 residues. CDR1 is KGHSH and CDR2 is LQKENI in the germline V gene. The DNA of the CDR3 is TGTGCCAGCTCACCATCAGGCATGGGGACTAATGAAAAACTGTTTTTT. It specifies CASSPSGMGTNEKLFF.

This chain uses TRBV4-1 with TRBJ2-5; TRBD2 agrees at 7 bases. CDR1 and CDR2 from the germline V gene are MGHRA and YSYEKL. This CDR3 contains 15 residues. The V gene end was trimmed by 4 bases and the J gene end by 1 base; junction bases not matched to a gene: 6. Here the CDR3 DNA reads TGCGCCAGCAGCCCAATGCTAGCGGCCCAAGAGACCCAGTACTTC. Amino acids: CASSPMLAAQETQYF.

This chain links TRBV25-1 with TRBJ2-1; either TRBD1 or TRBD2 may fit D (5 bases each). This CDR3 has 16 amino acids. Per the germline V gene, CDR1 is MGHDK and CDR2 is SYGVNS. Trimming took off 4 bases at V and 2 bases at J, with 15 bases between the two ends. Written as DNA, the CDR3 is TGTGCCAGCAGTGGAAGGGACCGACCGACCTACAATGAGCAGTTCTTC. As protein: CASSGRDRPTYNEQFF.

The V and J genes are TRBV15 and TRBJ1-1; no firm D call. There are 15 residues in the CDR3. The V end lost 0 bases, the J end lost 4 bases, and 12 bases lay between the germline ends. The germline CDR1 and CDR2 sequences are LNHNV and YYDKDF (reference sequence). The CDR3 DNA follows: TGTGCCACCAGCAGAGATCTCTGGGCCGGCACTGAAGCTTTCTTT. Protein sequence: CATSRDLWAGTEAFF.

This clone was seen a single time. The chain recombines TRBV7-2 with TRBJ2-2; D is unclear. CDR3 size: 17 residues. V lost 5 bases to trimming and J lost 0 bases, with 16 bases between them. Germline V CDR1 and CDR2: SGHTA, FQGNSA. The CDR3 sequence is CASSQFFEAANTGELFF. Written as DNA, the CDR3 is TGTGCCAGCAGCCAATTTTTTGAGGCCGCGAACACCGGGGAGCTGTTTTTT. The whole variable domain, remainder taken from reference TRBV7-2 and TRBJ2-2, is GAGVSQSPSNKVTEKGKDVELRCDPISGHTALYWYRQSLGQGLEFLIYFQGNSAPDKSGLPSDRFSAERTGGSVSTLTIQRTQQEDSAVYLCASSQFFEAANTGELFFGEGSRLTVL.

This chain connects TRBV21-1 to TRBJ2-7; TRBD1, the table's D call, was not compared with the DNA. TRBV21-1 is recorded as a pseudogene. This CDR3 region has 15 residues. CDR3 protein: CASSKGRTEVDEQYF. As DNA, the CDR3 is TGTGCCAGCAGCAAAGGAAGGACAGAGGTGGACGAGCAGTACTTC.